This T cell receptor (beta chain) was retrieved from a study of OX40 agonist ivuxolimab in advanced cancers. Study-level information: An anti-OX40 (CD134) antibody with agonistic activity, ivuxolimab, was administered to patients. A history of anti-PD-1, anti-PD-L1 or anti-CTLA-4 therapy was acceptable, and 30% to 45% had some.

CDR3 length equals 15 residues. Per the germline V gene, CDR1 is SGHAT and CDR2 is FQNNGV. The V end was cut by 1 base, the J end by 4 bases, with 13 bases between. The data were produced by immunoSEQ multiplex PCR, yet TCRdb's version contains in-frame clones alone and is incomplete. The table has some 45,000 clones, around 83% seen once. This clone has just one count. The input for sequencing was CD4+ or CD8+ T cells sorted from blood, taken in a trial of the OX40 agonist ivuxolimab. This clonotype was obtained from an adult with an advanced solid tumor such as melanoma, head and neck, liver or kidney cancer. J is TRBJ2-5 and V is TRBV11-2, with TRBD2 as a possible D gene (5 bases). The CDR3 nucleotides read TGTGCCAGCAGCTTAGGCCGGGGATGGGGAGAGACCCAGTACTTC. Its translation is CASSLGRGWGETQYF.